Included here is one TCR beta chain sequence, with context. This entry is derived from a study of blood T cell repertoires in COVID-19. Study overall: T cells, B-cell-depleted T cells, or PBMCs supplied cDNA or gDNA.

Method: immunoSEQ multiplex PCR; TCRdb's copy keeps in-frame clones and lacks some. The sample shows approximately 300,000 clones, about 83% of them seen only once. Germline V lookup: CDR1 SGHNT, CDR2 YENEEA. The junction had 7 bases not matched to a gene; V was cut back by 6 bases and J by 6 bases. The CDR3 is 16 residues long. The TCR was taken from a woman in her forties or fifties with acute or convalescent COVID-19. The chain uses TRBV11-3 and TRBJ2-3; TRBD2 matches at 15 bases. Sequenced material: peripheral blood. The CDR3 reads CASSQGLAGGPDTQYF. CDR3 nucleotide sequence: TGTGCCAGCAGTCAAGGACTAGCGGGGGGGCCCGATACGCAGTATTTT.